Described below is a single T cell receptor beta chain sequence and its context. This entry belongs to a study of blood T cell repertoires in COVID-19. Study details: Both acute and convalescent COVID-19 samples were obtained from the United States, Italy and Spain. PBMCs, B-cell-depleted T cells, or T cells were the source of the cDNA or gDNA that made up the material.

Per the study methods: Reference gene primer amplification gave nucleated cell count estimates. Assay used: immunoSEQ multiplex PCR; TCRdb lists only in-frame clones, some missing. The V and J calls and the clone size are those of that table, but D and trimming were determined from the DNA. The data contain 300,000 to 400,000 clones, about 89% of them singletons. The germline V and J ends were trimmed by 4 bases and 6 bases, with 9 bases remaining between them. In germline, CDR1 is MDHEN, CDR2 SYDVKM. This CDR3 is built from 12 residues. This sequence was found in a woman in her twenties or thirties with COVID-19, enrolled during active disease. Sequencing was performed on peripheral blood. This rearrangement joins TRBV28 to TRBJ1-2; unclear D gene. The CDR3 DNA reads TGTGCCAGCAGTTCAGGTTCCCATGGCTACACCTTC. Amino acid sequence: CASSSGSHGYTF.